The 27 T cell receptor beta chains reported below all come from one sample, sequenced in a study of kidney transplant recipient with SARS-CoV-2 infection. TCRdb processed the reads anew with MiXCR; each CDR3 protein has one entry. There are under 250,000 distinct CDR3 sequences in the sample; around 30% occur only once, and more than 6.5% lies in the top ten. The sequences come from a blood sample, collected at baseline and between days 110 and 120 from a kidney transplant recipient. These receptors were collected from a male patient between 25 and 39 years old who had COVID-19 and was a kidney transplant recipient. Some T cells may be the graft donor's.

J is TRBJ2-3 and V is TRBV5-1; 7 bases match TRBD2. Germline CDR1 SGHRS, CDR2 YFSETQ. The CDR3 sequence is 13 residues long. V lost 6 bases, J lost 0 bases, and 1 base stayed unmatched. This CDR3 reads CASKTSSTDTQYF. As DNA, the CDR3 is TGCGCCAGCAAGACTAGCAGCACAGATACGCAGTATTTT. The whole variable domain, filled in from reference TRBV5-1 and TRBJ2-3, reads KAGVTQTPRYLIKTRGQQVTLSCSPISGHRSVSWYQQTPGQGLQFLFEYFSETQRNKGNFPGRFSGRQFSNSRSEMNVSTLELGDSALYLCASKTSSTDTQYFGPGTRLTVL.

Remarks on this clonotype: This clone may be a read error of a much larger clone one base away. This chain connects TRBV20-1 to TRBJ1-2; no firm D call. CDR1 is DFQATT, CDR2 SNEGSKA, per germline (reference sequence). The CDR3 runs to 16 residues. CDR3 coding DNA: TGCAATGCTGCCAGACTGCTGTTTCGAAAGACCTATGGCTACACCTTC. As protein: CNAARLLFRKTYGYTF.

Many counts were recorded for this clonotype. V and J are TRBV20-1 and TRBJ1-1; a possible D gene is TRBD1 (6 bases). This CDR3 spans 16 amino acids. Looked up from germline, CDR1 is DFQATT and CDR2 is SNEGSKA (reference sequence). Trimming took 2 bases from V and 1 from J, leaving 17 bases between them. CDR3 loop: CSARPPPQGKNTEAFF. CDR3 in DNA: TGCAGTGCTAGACCCCCCCCGCAGGGGAAGAACACTGAAGCTTTCTTT.

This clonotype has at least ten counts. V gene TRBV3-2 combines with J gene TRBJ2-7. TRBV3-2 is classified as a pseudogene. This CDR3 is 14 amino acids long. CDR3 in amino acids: CASSQDSSSYEQYF. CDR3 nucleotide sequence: TGTGCCAGCAGCCAAGACTCGAGCTCCTACGAGCAGTACTTC.

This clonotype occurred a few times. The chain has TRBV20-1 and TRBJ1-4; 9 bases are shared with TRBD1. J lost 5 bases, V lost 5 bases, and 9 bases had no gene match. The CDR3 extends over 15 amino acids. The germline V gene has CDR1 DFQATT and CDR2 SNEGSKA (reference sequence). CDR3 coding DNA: TGCAGTGCTTTAGACAGGGGGTCTTCCAATGAAAAACTGTTTTTT. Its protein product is CSALDRGSSNEKLFF.

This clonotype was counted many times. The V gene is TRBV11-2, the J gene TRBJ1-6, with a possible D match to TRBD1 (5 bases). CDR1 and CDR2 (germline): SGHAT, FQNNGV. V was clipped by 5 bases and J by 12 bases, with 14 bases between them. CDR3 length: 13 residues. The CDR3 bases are TGTGCCAGCAGCCCCCGGGGCGGAGGACCCCTCCACTTT. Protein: CASSPRGGGPLHF.

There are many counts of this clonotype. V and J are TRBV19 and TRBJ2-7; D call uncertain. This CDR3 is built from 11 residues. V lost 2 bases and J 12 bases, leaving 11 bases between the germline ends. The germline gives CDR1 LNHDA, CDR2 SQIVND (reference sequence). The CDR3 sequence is CASSIPGQLYF. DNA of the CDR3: TGTGCCAGTAGTATACCGGGTCAACTGTACTTC. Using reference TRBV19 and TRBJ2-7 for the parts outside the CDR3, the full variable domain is DGGITQSPKYLFRKEGQNVTLSCEQNLNHDAMYWYRQDPGQGLRLIYYSQIVNDFQKGDIAEGYSVSREKKESFPLTVTSAQKNPTAFYLCASSIPGQLYFGPGTRLTVT.

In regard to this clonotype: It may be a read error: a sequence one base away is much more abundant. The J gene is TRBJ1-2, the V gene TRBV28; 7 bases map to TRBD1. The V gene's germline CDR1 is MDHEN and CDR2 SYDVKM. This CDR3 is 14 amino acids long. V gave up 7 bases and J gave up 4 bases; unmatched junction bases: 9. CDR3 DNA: TGTGCCAGCACCTTAGGGGGGACAGTCTATGGCTACACCTTC. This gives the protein CASTLGGTVYGYTF.

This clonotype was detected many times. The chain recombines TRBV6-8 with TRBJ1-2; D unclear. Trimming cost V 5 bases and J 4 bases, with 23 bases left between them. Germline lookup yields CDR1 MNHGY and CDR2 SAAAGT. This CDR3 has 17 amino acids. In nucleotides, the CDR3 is TGTGCCAGCAGTATGTACCTACGCTCTAGAAAGACCTATGGCTACACCTTC. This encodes CASSMYLRSRKTYGYTF.

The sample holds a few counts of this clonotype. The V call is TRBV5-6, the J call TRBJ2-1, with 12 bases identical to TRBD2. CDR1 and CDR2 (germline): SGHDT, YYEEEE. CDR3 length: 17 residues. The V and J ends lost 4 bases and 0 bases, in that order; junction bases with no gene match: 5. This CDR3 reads CASSLGLAGFSYNEQFF. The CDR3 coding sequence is TGTGCCAGCAGCCTAGGACTAGCGGGATTCTCCTACAATGAGCAGTTCTTC.

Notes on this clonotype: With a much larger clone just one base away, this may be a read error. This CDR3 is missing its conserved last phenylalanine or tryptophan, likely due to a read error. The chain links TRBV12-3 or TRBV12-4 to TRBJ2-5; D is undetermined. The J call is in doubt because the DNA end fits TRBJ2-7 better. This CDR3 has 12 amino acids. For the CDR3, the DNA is TGTGCCAGCAGTCCCACGAACCACGAGCAGTACCTC. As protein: CASSPTNHEQYL.

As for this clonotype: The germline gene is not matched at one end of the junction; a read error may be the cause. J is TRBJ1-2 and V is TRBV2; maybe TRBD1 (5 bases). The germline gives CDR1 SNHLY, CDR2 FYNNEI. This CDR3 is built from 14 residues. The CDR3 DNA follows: TGTGCCAGCACTAGGGACGGCCAGATCTATGGCTACTCCTTC. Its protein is CASTRDGQIYGYSF.

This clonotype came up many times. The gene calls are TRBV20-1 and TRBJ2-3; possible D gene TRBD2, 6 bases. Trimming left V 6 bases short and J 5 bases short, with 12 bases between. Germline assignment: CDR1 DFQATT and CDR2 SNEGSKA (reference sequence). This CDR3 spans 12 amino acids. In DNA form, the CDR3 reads TGCAGTGCAGACGGGACTCAAGATACGCAGTATTTT. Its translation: CSADGTQDTQYF.

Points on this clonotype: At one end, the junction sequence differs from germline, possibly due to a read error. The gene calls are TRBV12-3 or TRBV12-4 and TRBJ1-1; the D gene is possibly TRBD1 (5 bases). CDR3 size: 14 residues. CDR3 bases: TGTGCCAGCAGTTATTTGCGGGGGAACACTGACGCTTTCTTT. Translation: CASSYLRGNTDAFF.

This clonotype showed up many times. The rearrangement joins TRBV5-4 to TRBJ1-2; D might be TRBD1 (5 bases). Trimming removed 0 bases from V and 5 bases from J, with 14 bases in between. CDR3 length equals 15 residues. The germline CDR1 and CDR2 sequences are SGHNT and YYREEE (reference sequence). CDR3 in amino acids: CASSLGYLGDYGYTF. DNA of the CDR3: TGTGCCAGCAGCTTGGGGTATTTGGGGGATTATGGCTACACCTTC.

This CDR3 is CAISELAAPSYNEQFF. The CDR3 DNA reads as TGTGCCATCAGTGAGCTTGCCGCTCCCTCCTACAATGAGCAGTTCTTC. The V gene is TRBV10-3, the J gene TRBJ2-1; D call uncertain. The germline V gene encodes CDR1 ENHRY and CDR2 SYGVKD. Between the trimmed V and J ends, which lost 2 bases and 0 bases, there was a span of 11 bases. This CDR3 is built from 16 residues.

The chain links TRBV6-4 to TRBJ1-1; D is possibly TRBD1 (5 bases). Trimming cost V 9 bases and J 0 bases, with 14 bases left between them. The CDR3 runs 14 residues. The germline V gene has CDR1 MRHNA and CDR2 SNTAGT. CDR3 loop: CARGGTELNTEAFF. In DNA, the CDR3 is TGTGCCAGGGGGGGTACAGAGTTGAACACTGAAGCTTTCTTT.

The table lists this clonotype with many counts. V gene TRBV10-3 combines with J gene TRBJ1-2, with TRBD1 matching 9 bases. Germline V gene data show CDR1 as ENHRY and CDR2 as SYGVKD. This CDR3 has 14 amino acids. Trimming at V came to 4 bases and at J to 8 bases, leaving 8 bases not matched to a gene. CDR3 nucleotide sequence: TGTGCCATCAGTGGGGACAGGGCCGGGATGGGCTACACCTTC. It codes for CAISGDRAGMGYTF.

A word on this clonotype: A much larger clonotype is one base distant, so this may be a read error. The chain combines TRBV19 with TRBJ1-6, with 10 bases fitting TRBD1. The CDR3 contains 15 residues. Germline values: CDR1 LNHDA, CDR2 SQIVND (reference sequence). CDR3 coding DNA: TGTGCCGGTAGGGGACAGGGGTTACATAATTCACCCCTCCACTTT. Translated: CAGRGQGLHNSPLHF.

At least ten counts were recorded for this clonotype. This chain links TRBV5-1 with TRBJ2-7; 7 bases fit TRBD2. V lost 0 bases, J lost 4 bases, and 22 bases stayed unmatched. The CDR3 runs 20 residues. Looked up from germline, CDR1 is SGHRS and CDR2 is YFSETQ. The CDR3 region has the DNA TGCGCCAGCAGCTTGGGCGGAGCCCTCCCGGGACTTCGGGAGGAGTACGAGCAGTACTTC. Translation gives CASSLGGALPGLREEYEQYF.

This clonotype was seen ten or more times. The CDR3 DNA follows: TGTGCCATCAGTGAGGGACAGCCCATGTATAATTCACCCCTCCACTTT. Translation gives CAISEGQPMYNSPLHF. The chain carries TRBV10-3 and TRBJ1-6; TRBD1 might be the D (6 bases). Germline CDR1 is ENHRY and CDR2 is SYGVKD. The CDR3 is 16 amino acids. V was clipped by 2 bases and J by 4 bases, with 12 bases between them.

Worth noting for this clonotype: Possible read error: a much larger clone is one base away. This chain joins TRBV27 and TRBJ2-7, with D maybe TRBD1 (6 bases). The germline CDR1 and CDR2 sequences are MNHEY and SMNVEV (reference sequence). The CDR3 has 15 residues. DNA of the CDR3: TGTGCCGGCAGTTTAATTGCCAGGGGAAGTTACGAGCAGTACTTC. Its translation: CAGSLIARGSYEQYF.

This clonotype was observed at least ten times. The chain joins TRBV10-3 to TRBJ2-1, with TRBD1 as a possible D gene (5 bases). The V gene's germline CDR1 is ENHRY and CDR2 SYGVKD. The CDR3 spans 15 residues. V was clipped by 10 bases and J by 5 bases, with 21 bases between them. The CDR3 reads CASRQSQVPNNEQFF. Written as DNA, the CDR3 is TGTGCCAGTCGACAGAGCCAAGTCCCCAACAATGAGCAGTTCTTC.

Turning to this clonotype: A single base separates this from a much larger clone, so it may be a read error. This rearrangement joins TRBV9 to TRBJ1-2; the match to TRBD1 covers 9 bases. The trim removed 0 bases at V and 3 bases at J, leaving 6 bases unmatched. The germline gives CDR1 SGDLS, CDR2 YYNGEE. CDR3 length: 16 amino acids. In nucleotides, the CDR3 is TGTGCCAGCAGCGTAGATGGGGACAGGGAGGACTATGGCTACACCTTC. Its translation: CASSVDGDREDYGYTF.

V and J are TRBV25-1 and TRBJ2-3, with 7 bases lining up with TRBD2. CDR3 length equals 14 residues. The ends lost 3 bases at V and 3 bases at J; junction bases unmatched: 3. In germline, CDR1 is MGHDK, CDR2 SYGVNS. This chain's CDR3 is CASSDERDTDTQYF. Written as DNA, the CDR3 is TGTGCCAGCAGTGATGAGCGGGATACAGATACGCAGTATTTT.

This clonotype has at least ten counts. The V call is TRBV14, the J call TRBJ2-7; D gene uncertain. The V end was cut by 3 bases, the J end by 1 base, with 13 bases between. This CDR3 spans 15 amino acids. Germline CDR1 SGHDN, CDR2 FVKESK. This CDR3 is CASSHTRPASYEQYV. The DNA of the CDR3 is TGTGCCAGCAGCCACACCCGCCCAGCTTCCTACGAGCAGTACGTC.

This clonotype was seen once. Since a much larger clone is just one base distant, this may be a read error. In DNA, the CDR3 is TGCAGTGCTTCTATAGCGGTCCTAGCCAAAAACATTCAGTACTTC. Translated: CSASIAVLAKNIQYF. The genes are TRBV20-1 and TRBJ2-4; TRBD2 might be the D (6 bases). Germline CDR1 and CDR2: DFQATT and SNEGSKA (reference sequence). The CDR3 is 15 residues long. The germline V and J ends were trimmed by 5 bases and 0 bases, with 14 bases remaining between them.